The next 12 T cell receptor beta chains were all read from a single sample in a study of blood T cell repertoires in COVID-19. The assay was immunoSEQ multiplex PCR, and TCRdb's table has in-frame clones only and misses some. The data contain almost 90,000 clones, approximately 89% of them singletons. The sequenced sample consisted of peripheral blood. The receptors were sampled from a man of 80 years or more with acute or convalescent COVID-19.

V usage is TRBV6-1 and J usage is TRBJ2-3; D may be TRBD1 (5 bases). V shed 3 bases and J shed 5 bases, with 15 bases lying between them. Germline V gene lookup returns CDR1 MNHNS and CDR2 SASEGT. The CDR3 extends over 15 amino acids. In nucleotides, the CDR3 is TGTGCCAGCAGTGAGAGTTTGGGGCTGGGAGATACGCAGTATTTT. It translates to CASSESLGLGDTQYF.

This clone was seen once. The chain carries TRBV2 and TRBJ1-2; TRBD1 matches at 7 bases. This CDR3 is built from 13 residues. Trimming removed 6 bases from V and 7 bases from J; junction bases left unmatched: 8. Germline V lookup: CDR1 SNHLY, CDR2 FYNNEI. CDR3 in amino acids: CASRPQGVGGYTF. CDR3 sequence (DNA): TGTGCCAGCAGACCGCAGGGGGTAGGTGGCTACACCTTC.

This clone has only one observation. The chain uses TRBV29-1 and TRBJ2-3; D is possibly TRBD1 (5 bases). CDR3 size: 12 residues. The germline V and J ends were trimmed by 5 bases and 3 bases, with 9 bases remaining between them. CDR1 and CDR2 (germline): SQVTM, ANQGSEA. The CDR3 reads CSVPQGTDTQYF. The CDR3, as DNA: TGCAGCGTTCCTCAGGGTACAGATACGCAGTATTTT.

The J gene is TRBJ2-2, the V gene TRBV9, with TRBD2 matching over 9 bases. J was trimmed by 5 bases and V by 0 bases; bases with no gene match: 11. The CDR3 spans 18 residues. Germline V gene sequence: CDR1 SGDLS, CDR2 YYNGEE. The CDR3 sequence: CASSVGAVGLAGTGELFF. In nucleotides, the CDR3 is TGTGCCAGCAGCGTAGGGGCAGTTGGCCTAGCGGGGACCGGGGAGCTGTTTTTT.

The chain recombines TRBV18 with TRBJ1-6; D call uncertain. The CDR3 is 13 residues long. Trimming pared 2 bases from V and 8 bases from J, leaving 7 bases between. Germline V CDR1 and CDR2: KGHSH, LQKENI. The CDR3 bases are TGTGCCAGCTCACCAGAGGAGTATTCACCCCTCCACTTT. Its translation is CASSPEEYSPLHF.

The genes are TRBV7-9 and TRBJ2-3, with 9 bases lining up with TRBD2. The germline V gene encodes CDR1 SEHNR and CDR2 FQNEAQ (reference sequence). The CDR3 covers 17 residues. V was clipped by 1 base and J by 2 bases; unmatched bases: 7. The CDR3 sequence is CASSLGMREGATDTQYF. DNA of the CDR3: TGTGCCAGCAGCTTAGGGATGCGGGAGGGGGCCACAGATACGCAGTATTTT. Variable domain in full (rest from reference TRBV7-9 and TRBJ2-3): DTGVSQNPRHKITKRGQNVTFRCDPISEHNRLYWYRQTLGQGPEFLTYFQNEAQLEKSRLLSDRFSAERPKGSFSTLEIQRTEQGDSAMYLCASSLGMREGATDTQYFGPGTRLTVL.

The V gene is TRBV6-4, the J gene TRBJ2-7, with D tentatively TRBD1 (6 bases). The CDR3 totals 14 residues. The V end lost 7 bases, the J end lost 1 base, and 14 bases lay between the germline ends. Germline V gene lookup returns CDR1 MRHNA and CDR2 SNTAGT. DNA of the CDR3: TGTGCCAGCACCTGGACAGTTACTTCCTACGAGCAGTACTTC. Translating it yields CASTWTVTSYEQYF.

The chain joins TRBV18 to TRBJ2-1; the match to TRBD2 covers 10 bases. V was clipped by 0 bases and J by 5 bases; unmatched bases: 7. Germline-derived CDR1 and CDR2 are KGHSH and LQKENI. There are 17 residues in the CDR3. CDR3: CASSPPVAGGKDNEQFF. CDR3 coding DNA: TGTGCCAGCTCACCACCAGTAGCGGGGGGCAAGGACAATGAGCAGTTCTTC.

This chain links TRBV10-2 with TRBJ1-4; D gene unclear. V shed 2 bases and J shed 0 bases, with 10 bases lying between them. There are 16 residues in the CDR3. Germline lookup yields CDR1 WSHSY and CDR2 SAAADI. The CDR3 sequence: CASSERRRSTNEKLFF. The CDR3, as DNA: TGCGCCAGCAGTGAGAGGAGAAGGTCAACTAATGAAAAACTGTTTTTT.

The CDR3 DNA reads TGCAGCGGGGGACGAGTCTGGAACACTGAAGCTTTCTTT. As protein: CSGGRVWNTEAFF. The chain joins TRBV29-1 to TRBJ1-1; D is perhaps TRBD1 (5 bases). The germline V and J ends were trimmed by 7 bases and 1 base, with 13 bases remaining between them. The germline gives CDR1 SQVTM, CDR2 ANQGSEA. The CDR3 runs 13 residues.

In its sample, this clone was seen a few times. The chain combines TRBV2 with TRBJ2-7, with a possible D match to TRBD2 (5 bases). The V gene's germline CDR1 is SNHLY and CDR2 FYNNEI. CDR3 length: 11 amino acids. Trimming pared 5 bases from V and 7 bases from J, leaving 9 bases between. The CDR3 DNA is TGTGCCAGCAGTCCTAGAGGGGAGCAGTACTTC. Translated: CASSPRGEQYF. The whole variable domain, remainder taken from reference TRBV2 and TRBJ2-7, is EPEVTQTPSHQVTQMGQEVILRCVPISNHLYFYWYRQILGQKVEFLVSFYNNEISEKSEIFDDQFSVERPDGSNFTLKIRSTKLEDSAMYFCASSPRGEQYFGPGTRLTVT.

The chain has TRBV10-1 and TRBJ1-1, with 11 bases matching TRBD1. Looked up from germline, CDR1 is WNHNN and CDR2 is SYGVQD (reference sequence). J gave up 5 bases and V 5 bases, and 7 bases lay outside the gene matches. This CDR3 spans 15 amino acids. CDR3 residues: CASSTGTGGGTEAFF. The CDR3 coding sequence is TGCGCCAGCAGTACCGGGACAGGGGGTGGGACTGAAGCTTTCTTT.